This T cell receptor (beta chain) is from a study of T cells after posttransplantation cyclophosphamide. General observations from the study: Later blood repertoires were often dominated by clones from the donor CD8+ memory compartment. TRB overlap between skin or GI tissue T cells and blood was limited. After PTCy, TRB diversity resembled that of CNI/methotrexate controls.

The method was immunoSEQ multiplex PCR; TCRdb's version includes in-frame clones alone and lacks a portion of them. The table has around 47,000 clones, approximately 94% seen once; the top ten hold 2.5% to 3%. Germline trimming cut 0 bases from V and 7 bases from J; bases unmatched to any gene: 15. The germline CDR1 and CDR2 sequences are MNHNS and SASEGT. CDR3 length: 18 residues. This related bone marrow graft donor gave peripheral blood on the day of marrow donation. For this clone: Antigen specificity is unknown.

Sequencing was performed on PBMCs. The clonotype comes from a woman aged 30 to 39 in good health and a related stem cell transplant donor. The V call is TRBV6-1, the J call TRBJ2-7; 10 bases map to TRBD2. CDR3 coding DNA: TGTGCCAGCAGTGAAGCGCTGGGGAGCGGGGGGGGACGTGTGGAGCAGTACTTC. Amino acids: CASSEALGSGGGRVEQYF.